This entry lists 9 T cell receptor beta chains sequenced from one sample in a study of graft-versus-host responses after intestinal transplantation. The repertoire was sequenced with immunoSEQ multiplex PCR; TCRdb's copy has only in-frame clones and lacks some. The table includes about 96,000 clones, approximately 90% detected once. Their antigens remain unidentified. The material sequenced was unstimulated CD4+ T cells sorted from spleen or lymph node cells, taken before intestinal transplant. These receptors were collected from a human donor who received an intestinal transplant.

This sequence joins TRBV19 and TRBJ2-6, with 9 bases fitting TRBD1. After removal of 10 bases from V and 2 bases from J, the junction contained 9 bases not matched to a gene. CDR1 LNHDA and CDR2 SQIVND come from the germline V gene (reference sequence). The CDR3 length is 16 residues. The CDR3 is CATKTGGLPGANVLTF. The CDR3 DNA is TGTGCCACTAAGACAGGGGGTCTCCCTGGGGCCAACGTCCTGACTTTC.

V usage is TRBV5-1 and J usage is TRBJ2-3; 16 nucleotides match TRBD2. Germline V gives CDR1 SGHRS, CDR2 YFSETQ. The CDR3 is 17 amino acids. The trim removed 3 bases at V and 2 bases at J, leaving 3 bases unmatched. The CDR3 DNA is TGCGCCAGCAGCTCGGGACTAGCGGGAGGGATCACAGATACGCAGTATTTT. It specifies CASSSGLAGGITDTQYF.

The sample holds one count of this clone. The chain links TRBV5-1 to TRBJ2-3; no reliable D call. This CDR3 contains 17 residues. Trimming cost V 0 bases and J 2 bases, with 16 bases left between them. From germline, CDR1 is SGHRS and CDR2 YFSETQ. The CDR3 is CASSLEPHSTITDTQYF. In DNA form, the CDR3 reads TGCGCCAGCAGCTTGGAGCCTCATTCTACTATCACAGATACGCAGTATTTT.

The chain joins TRBV9 to TRBJ2-5; possibly TRBD1 for D (7 bases). Deletions cut 4 bases from V and 0 bases from J, with 13 bases between. The length of the CDR3 is 15 residues. Per germline, CDR1 SGDLS and CDR2 YYNGEE. The CDR3 DNA reads TGTGCCAGCAGCACACAGGGGAGGTACCAAGAGACCCAGTACTTC. It translates to CASSTQGRYQETQYF. The full variable domain, its missing parts supplied by reference TRBV9 and TRBJ2-5, is DSGVTQTPKHLITATGQRVTLRCSPRSGDLSVYWYQQSLDQGLQFLIQYYNGEERAKGNILERFSAQQFPDLHSELNLSSLELGDSALYFCASSTQGRYQETQYFGPGTRLLVL.

The chain carries TRBV9 and TRBJ2-1; D may be TRBD2 (5 bases). This CDR3 spans 16 amino acids. Germline V lookup: CDR1 SGDLS, CDR2 YYNGEE. V shed 0 bases and J shed 3 bases, with 13 bases lying between them. CDR3 residues: CASSVGGLRSYNEQFF. CDR3 sequence (DNA): TGTGCCAGCAGCGTAGGCGGGCTGCGTAGCTACAATGAGCAGTTCTTC. Looking up the rest from reference TRBV9 and TRBJ2-1 gives the full variable domain: DSGVTQTPKHLITATGQRVTLRCSPRSGDLSVYWYQQSLDQGLQFLIQYYNGEERAKGNILERFSAQQFPDLHSELNLSSLELGDSALYFCASSVGGLRSYNEQFFGPGTRLTVL.

J is TRBJ2-5 and V is TRBV5-1, with D tentatively TRBD2 (6 bases). Germline loops: CDR1 SGHRS, CDR2 YFSETQ. The CDR3 contains 13 residues. Trimming removed 2 bases at V and 4 bases at J, with 9 bases between. CDR3 in amino acids: CASSFGGAETQYF. In nucleotides, the CDR3 is TGCGCCAGCAGCTTCGGGGGAGCAGAGACCCAGTACTTC.

This chain links TRBV6-5 with TRBJ2-3; 7 bases map to TRBD1. J was trimmed by 2 bases and V by 5 bases; bases with no gene match: 7. Germline V gene lookup returns CDR1 MNHEY and CDR2 SVGAGI. CDR3 size: 15 residues. This CDR3 is CASSKQGRITDTQYF. CDR3 sequence (DNA): TGTGCCAGCAGTAAACAGGGGCGAATCACAGATACGCAGTATTTT.

The V gene is TRBV4-2, the J gene TRBJ2-2; 8 bases are a match to TRBD1. Germline loops: CDR1 LGHNA, CDR2 YNFKEQ. This CDR3 is built from 15 residues. The trim removed 4 bases at V and 5 bases at J, leaving 6 bases unmatched. The CDR3 sequence is CASSPGQGRTGELFF. The CDR3, as DNA: TGTGCCAGCAGCCCCGGACAGGGTAGGACCGGGGAGCTGTTTTTT.

The rearrangement joins TRBV5-8 to TRBJ2-5; unclear D gene. Matching the DNA end better, TRBJ2-7 makes the J call doubtful. Germline-derived CDR1 and CDR2 are SGHTS and YDEGEE. The CDR3 loop spans 13 amino acids. The CDR3 sequence: CASSLVLSYEQYF. In DNA form, the CDR3 reads TGTGCCAGCAGCTTGGTTCTTAGCTACGAGCAGTACTTC.